Shown below are 25 T cell receptor beta chains from a single sample sequenced in a study of cytomegalovirus exposure and HLA in healthy donors. The PCR had 60 Vbeta and 13 Jbeta primers. TCRdb's table, derived via immunoSEQ multiplex PCR, lists solely in-frame clones and lacks some. The sample has 130,000 to 150,000 clones, around 72% seen once. Source material: PBMCs. The receptors were sampled from a man in his forties in good health and CMV-seronegative.

This chain joins TRBV5-1 and TRBJ2-1; D perhaps matches TRBD2 (6 bases). Trimming stripped 5 bases from V and 6 bases from J, with 18 bases between. Germline V CDR1 and CDR2: SGHRS, YFSETQ. CDR3 size: 15 residues. The CDR3 spells CASREGMGRTNEQFF. CDR3 DNA sequence: TGCGCCAGCAGGGAGGGCATGGGCAGGACCAATGAGCAGTTCTTC.

There are a few counts of this clone. V and J are TRBV6-5 and TRBJ2-5, with D perhaps TRBD2 (5 bases). Germline CDR1 is MNHEY and CDR2 is SVGAGI. CDR3 length: 12 residues. V was cut by 6 bases and J by 8 bases, with 13 bases left in between. The CDR3, as DNA: TGTGCCAGCAGCCCCGGAGGACCTACCCAGTACTTC. Its translation: CASSPGGPTQYF.

The gene calls are TRBV7-2 and TRBJ2-1; weak D call: TRBD2 (6 bases). V was shortened by 4 bases and J by 1 base, with 11 bases between the two germline ends. Germline V gives CDR1 SGHTA, CDR2 FQGNSA. The CDR3 is made up of 15 amino acids. The DNA for the CDR3 is TGTGCCAGCAGCTCAACGGGAGTGTCCTACAATGAGCAGTTCTTC. Translating gives CASSSTGVSYNEQFF. Filled out from reference TRBV7-2 and TRBJ2-1, the complete variable domain reads GAGVSQSPSNKVTEKGKDVELRCDPISGHTALYWYRQSLGQGLEFLIYFQGNSAPDKSGLPSDRFSAERTGGSVSTLTIQRTQQEDSAVYLCASSSTGVSYNEQFFGPGTRLTVL.

This clone was seen only a few times. V is TRBV13 and J is TRBJ2-7; TRBD2 matches 11 bases. In germline, CDR1 is PRHDT, CDR2 FYEKMQ (reference sequence). The CDR3 has 18 amino acids. The trim removed 2 bases at V and 3 bases at J, leaving 12 bases unmatched. CDR3 region: CASSLSAFGGLADYEQYF. CDR3 DNA sequence: TGTGCCAGCAGCTTATCGGCGTTCGGGGGACTAGCGGACTACGAGCAGTACTTC.

There are a few counts of this clone. The J gene is TRBJ1-4, the V gene TRBV5-6, with D tentatively TRBD1 (6 bases). The CDR3 runs to 15 residues. V lost 8 bases, J lost 0 bases, and 14 bases lay in between. Per germline, CDR1 SGHDT and CDR2 YYEEEE. CDR3 DNA: TGTGCCAGAGAACAGGGACGGGCAACTAATGAAAAACTGTTTTTT. Amino acid sequence: CAREQGRATNEKLFF.

There are a few counts of this clone. The chain recombines TRBV6-1 with TRBJ1-2; TRBD1 matches 8 bases. Germline CDR1 reads MNHNS; CDR2 reads SASEGT. There are 13 residues in the CDR3. The trim removed 4 bases at V and 10 bases at J, leaving 8 bases unmatched. CDR3 sequence reads: CASSAQGAFDYTF. The CDR3 DNA reads as TGTGCCAGCAGTGCGCAGGGGGCTTTTGACTACACCTTC.

This chain links TRBV2 with TRBJ1-5; 7 bases fit TRBD1. The CDR3 runs to 15 residues. Per the germline V gene, CDR1 is SNHLY and CDR2 is FYNNEI. Germline trimming cut 6 bases from V and 1 base from J; bases unmatched to any gene: 6. Here the CDR3 reads CASSAEGASNQPQHF. The CDR3 DNA reads as TGTGCCAGCAGCGCCGAGGGGGCGAGCAATCAGCCCCAGCATTTT. The full variable domain, its missing parts supplied by reference TRBV2 and TRBJ1-5, is EPEVTQTPSHQVTQMGQEVILRCVPISNHLYFYWYRQILGQKVEFLVSFYNNEISEKSEIFDDQFSVERPDGSNFTLKIRSTKLEDSAMYFCASSAEGASNQPQHFGDGTRLSIL.

V gene TRBV5-5 combines with J gene TRBJ2-7; 7 nucleotides align to TRBD2. The CDR3 consists of 15 residues. Germline lookup yields CDR1 SGHKS and CDR2 YYEKEE (reference sequence). V was pared by 1 base and J by 5 bases, with 9 bases of the junction left unmatched. CDR3 bases: TGTGCCAGCAGCTTGCGGAGCGGGGAAAACCACGAGCAGTACTTC. Its protein product is CASSLRSGENHEQYF.

In its sample, this clone was seen once. The V and J genes are TRBV19 and TRBJ1-5; tentatively, D is TRBD1 (6 bases). The germline V gene has CDR1 LNHDA and CDR2 SQIVND (reference sequence). V gave up 3 bases and J gave up 0 bases, with 12 bases separating them. The CDR3 length is 16 residues. The CDR3 DNA reads TGTGCCAGTAGTATTAGGGCAGGGGATAGCAATCAGCCCCAGCATTTT. Translating gives CASSIRAGDSNQPQHF.

In this sample, this clone turned up a few times. J is TRBJ2-7 and V is TRBV5-1; D gene ambiguous. The V gene lost 3 bases and the J gene lost 6 bases, with 10 bases spanning the gap. The CDR3 is 12 residues long. Germline CDR1 is SGHRS and CDR2 is YFSETQ. The CDR3 bases are TGCGCCAGCAGCTCGGGTCGAGGCGAGCAGTACTTC. It specifies CASSSGRGEQYF.

The gene calls are TRBV7-6 and TRBJ1-3, with D perhaps TRBD1 (5 bases). Trimming removed 8 bases at V and 2 bases at J, with 13 bases between. The CDR3 covers 14 residues. Per the germline V gene, CDR1 is SGHVS and CDR2 is FNYEAQ. CDR3 DNA sequence: TGTGCCAGCGGATTCGGGGGGACTGGAAACACCATATATTTT. Translated, it gives CASGFGGTGNTIYF. Based on the CDR3 plus reference TRBV7-6 and TRBJ1-3, the full variable domain is GAGVSQSPRYKVTKRGQDVALRCDPISGHVSLYWYRQALGQGPEFLTYFNYEAQQDKSGLPNDRFSAERPEGSISTLTIQRTEQRDSAMYRCASGFGGTGNTIYFGEGSWLTVV.

The V gene is TRBV9, the J gene TRBJ2-3, with D hard to call. The CDR3 is 12 residues long. CDR1 SGDLS and CDR2 YYNGEE come from the germline V gene. The V gene lost 6 bases and the J gene lost 1 base, with 6 bases spanning the gap. CDR3 loop: CASNIGTDTQYF. The CDR3 DNA sequence: TGTGCCAGCAACATCGGCACAGATACGCAGTATTTT.

The table lists this clone with a few counts. Mismatch with germline at one junction end may stem from a read error. The CDR3 reads CASSEEDTSYGYPF. CDR3 bases: TGTGCCAGCAGTGAAGAAGACACCTCCTATGGCTACCCCTTC. The rearrangement joins TRBV6-1 to TRBJ1-2, with D unclear. CDR3 size: 14 residues. In germline, CDR1 is MNHNS, CDR2 SASEGT.

The chain joins TRBV4-1 to TRBJ2-7, with D tentatively TRBD2 (6 bases). The germline gives CDR1 MGHRA, CDR2 YSYEKL. Trimming removed 1 base at V and 0 bases at J, with 13 bases between. There are 16 residues in the CDR3. The CDR3 reads CASSQAWAGSSYEQYF. The CDR3 DNA reads TGCGCCAGCAGCCAAGCGTGGGCGGGAAGCTCCTACGAGCAGTACTTC.

The genes are TRBV6-5 and TRBJ1-2; no clear D. CDR3 length equals 13 residues. V dropped 8 bases and J dropped 4 bases, with 14 bases sitting between them. Germline CDR1 reads MNHEY; CDR2 reads SVGAGI. The CDR3 here is CASGDGDLYGYTF. DNA of the CDR3: TGTGCCAGCGGTGACGGGGATCTCTATGGCTACACCTTC.

The chain recombines TRBV29-1 with TRBJ1-2; tentatively, D is TRBD1 (5 bases). Trimming took 5 bases from V and 4 from J, leaving 14 bases between them. The CDR3 has 13 amino acids. Per the germline V gene, CDR1 is SQVTM and CDR2 is ANQGSEA. CDR3 coding DNA: TGCAGCGTTATCAGGGATGATACCTATGGCTACACCTTC. It codes for CSVIRDDTYGYTF.

There are a few counts of this clone. An end of the junction does not agree with germline; a read error may underlie this. The chain recombines TRBV6-1 with TRBJ1-1; weak D call: TRBD1 (5 bases). From germline, CDR1 is MNHNS and CDR2 SASEGT. This CDR3 has 10 amino acids. CDR3 in amino acids: CASSEAGGSF. In DNA, the CDR3 is TGTGCCAGCAGTGAAGCGGGGGGAAGCTTT.

The chain links TRBV5-6 to TRBJ1-4, with 8 nucleotides matching TRBD1. Germline V lookup: CDR1 SGHDT, CDR2 YYEEEE. CDR3 length: 15 amino acids. V was clipped by 4 bases and J by 6 bases; unmatched bases: 8. The CDR3 coding sequence is TGTGCCAGCAGCATTCGGGCAGGGGGCTATGAAAAACTGTTTTTT. Translated: CASSIRAGGYEKLFF.

A single count supports this clone. The chain couples TRBV9 to TRBJ1-1; D not certain. Trimming removed 0 bases from V and 2 bases from J, with 5 bases in between. Germline V gene sequence: CDR1 SGDLS, CDR2 YYNGEE. The CDR3 is 13 residues long. The CDR3 sequence: CASSVVLNTEAFF. The CDR3 DNA reads TGTGCCAGCAGCGTAGTTTTAAACACTGAAGCTTTCTTT.

As regards this clone: The same CDR3 is also encoded by other DNA sequences in this sample. The chain recombines TRBV7-9 with TRBJ1-1; no clear D gene. The germline gives CDR1 SEHNR, CDR2 FQNEAQ (reference sequence). V lost 1 base and J lost 8, with 8 bases in between. The CDR3 consists of 12 residues. The CDR3 reads CASSLGSGEAFF. The CDR3, as DNA: TGTGCCAGCAGCTTAGGCTCAGGCGAAGCTTTCTTT.

The chain's CDR3 is CASSLVEGSGNTIYF. The CDR3 DNA reads TGTGCCAGCAGCTTAGTTGAGGGCTCTGGAAACACCATATATTTT. The V gene is TRBV11-2, the J gene TRBJ1-3; no firm D call. Trimming stripped 1 base from V and 0 bases from J, with 7 bases between. The CDR3 has 15 residues. Germline CDR1 reads SGHAT; CDR2 reads FQNNGV.

This chain links TRBV4-1 with TRBJ1-6; no clear D. Germline lookup yields CDR1 MGHRA and CDR2 YSYEKL. The CDR3 loop spans 15 amino acids. Trimming removed 0 bases at V and 9 bases at J, with 12 bases between. CDR3 coding DNA: TGCGCCAGCAGCCAAGATATGGGCATGGGTTCACCCCTCCACTTT. It specifies CASSQDMGMGSPLHF.

This chain joins TRBV20-1 and TRBJ2-7; 8 nucleotides match TRBD1. There are 11 residues in the CDR3. Germline V gene sequence: CDR1 DFQATT, CDR2 SNEGSKA (reference sequence). The V segment lost 6 bases and the J segment 9 bases; nucleotides outside the gene matches: 7. The CDR3 is CSAPDRVGQYF. CDR3 in DNA: TGCAGTGCCCCGGACAGGGTGGGGCAGTACTTC.

The chain links TRBV6-5 to TRBJ2-5; tentatively, D is TRBD2 (5 bases). This CDR3 has 13 residues. Germline V gives CDR1 MNHEY, CDR2 SVGAGI. V shed 6 bases and J shed 6 bases, with 14 bases lying between them. For the CDR3, the DNA is TGTGCCAGCAGGGTGGCTAGCAGAAAGACCCAGTACTTC. Amino acid sequence: CASRVASRKTQYF.

The V gene is TRBV7-8, the J gene TRBJ1-1; the D is unclear. Germline CDR1 SGHVS, CDR2 FQNEAQ. V was shortened by 2 bases and J by 4 bases, with 14 bases between the two germline ends. This CDR3 comprises 15 residues. As DNA, the CDR3 is TGTGCCAGCAGCTTACTTAGGAGTTTCGGCACTGAAGCTTTCTTT. Protein sequence: CASSLLRSFGTEAFF. The complete variable domain, with remaining parts taken from reference TRBV7-8 and TRBJ1-1, reads GAGVSQSPRYKVAKRGQDVALRCDPISGHVSLFWYQQALGQGPEFLTYFQNEAQLDKSGLPSDRFFAERPEGSVSTLKIQRTQQEDSAVYLCASSLLRSFGTEAFFGQGTRLTVV.